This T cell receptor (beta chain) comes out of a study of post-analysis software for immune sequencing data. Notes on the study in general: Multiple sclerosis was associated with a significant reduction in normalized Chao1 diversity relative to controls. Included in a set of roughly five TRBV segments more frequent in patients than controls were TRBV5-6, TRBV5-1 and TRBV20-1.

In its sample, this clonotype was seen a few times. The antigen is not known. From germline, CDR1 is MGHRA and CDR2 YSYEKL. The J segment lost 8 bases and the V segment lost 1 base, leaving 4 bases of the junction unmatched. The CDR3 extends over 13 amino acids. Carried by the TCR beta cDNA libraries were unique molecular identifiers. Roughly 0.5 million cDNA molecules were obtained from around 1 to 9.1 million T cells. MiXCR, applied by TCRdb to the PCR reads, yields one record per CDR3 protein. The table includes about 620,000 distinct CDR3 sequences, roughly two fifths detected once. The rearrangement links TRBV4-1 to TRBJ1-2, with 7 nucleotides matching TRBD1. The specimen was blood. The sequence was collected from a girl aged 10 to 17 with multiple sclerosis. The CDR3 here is CASSQVQGSGYTF. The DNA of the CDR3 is TGCGCCAGCAGCCAAGTACAGGGGAGCGGCTACACCTTC.